This is a list of T cell receptor beta chains from one sample in a study of blood T cell repertoires in COVID-19. Sequencing used immunoSEQ multiplex PCR; TCRdb keeps in-frame clones, though not all of them. The top ten hold under 0.6% of the sample, which has nearly 90,000 clones, approximately 90% seen once. Sequencing used peripheral blood. The origin of the receptors is a man in his 60s with acute or convalescent COVID-19. Both conserved end residues are part of each CDR3. The order of the fields is CDR3 DNA, CDR3 protein, J gene, clone size, V gene, D gene. A D gene is named only where the DNA matches it firmly. Clone size appears in some rows only: once, few, many, or a class for an expanded clone.

TGTGCCAGTAGTGGCGGGTCCTACAATGAGCAGTTCTTC,CASSGGSYNEQFF,TRBJ2-1,once,TRBV19,.
TGTGCCAGCAGACTAGCGGGAGGCGCCTACAATGAGCAGTTCTTC,CASRLAGGAYNEQFF,TRBJ2-1,.,TRBV6-5,TRBD2
TGTGCCAGCAGTTTATCGTCTGGGGCCAACGTCCTGACTTTC,CASSLSSGANVLTF,TRBJ2-6,.,TRBV28,.
TGTGCCAGCAGTTTCCAGAGCAATCAGCCCCAGCATTTT,CASSFQSNQPQHF,TRBJ1-5,.,TRBV12-3/TRBV12-4,.
TGCAGCGCGCGCCTTGGACAGAGCAATCAGCCCCAGCATTTT,CSARLGQSNQPQHF,TRBJ1-5,.,TRBV29-1,.
TGCAGCGTTGCCGGACAGGGGGCTAACTATGGCTACACCTTC,CSVAGQGANYGYTF,TRBJ1-2,.,TRBV29-1,TRBD1
TGTGCCAGTAGTTCCATGACAGGGGGCCCCTACGAGCAGTACTTC,CASSSMTGGPYEQYF,TRBJ2-7,.,TRBV19,TRBD1
TGTGCCAGCCGGTCCGGGACAGCTAACACTGAAGCTTTCTTT,CASRSGTANTEAFF,TRBJ1-1,.,TRBV6-5,TRBD1
TGCGCCAGCAGCCTAGGAACCTACGAGCAGTACTTC,CASSLGTYEQYF,TRBJ2-7,.,TRBV5-1,.
TGTGCCAGCACCGGGACAGCCAGTCTGGCCCAGCATTTT,CASTGTASLAQHF,TRBJ1-5,.,TRBV6-6,TRBD1
TGCGCCAGCAGTCTCGGATCGACAGGGGTGACTCTGGAGACCCAGTACTTC,CASSLGSTGVTLETQYF,TRBJ2-5,once,TRBV5-1,TRBD1
TGTGCCAGCAGACCCGCCGACAGGGACAATTCACCCCTCCACTTT,CASRPADRDNSPLHF,TRBJ1-6,.,TRBV6-6,TRBD1
TGTGCCAGCAGCTCCTGGGGCGGGAGAGAAGATACGCAGTATTTT,CASSSWGGREDTQYF,TRBJ2-3,.,TRBV7-9,TRBD2
TGTGCCAGCAGCCAAGATCGCAGGGGGCCAGGCTATGGCTACACCTTC,CASSQDRRGPGYGYTF,TRBJ1-2,.,TRBV3-1/TRBV3-2,TRBD1
TGTGCCAGCAGCGATCGGGGGAGGGCCGCCTACGAGCAGTACTTC,CASSDRGRAAYEQYF,TRBJ2-7,.,TRBV11-2,TRBD2
TGTGCCAGCAGCTCAAGCCAATCCTACGAGCAGTACTTC,CASSSSQSYEQYF,TRBJ2-7,.,TRBV7-9,.
TGCGCCAGCATGAGGGACAGTCAAGAGACCCAGTACTTC,CASMRDSQETQYF,TRBJ2-5,.,TRBV5-1,TRBD1
TGTGCCAGCCAACGGAGGGCGGGCGAAAAACTGTTTTTT,CASQRRAGEKLFF,TRBJ1-4,.,TRBV3-1/TRBV3-2,.
TGTGCCAGCAGATCCGGGACAGGATCCCACGGGGACTTC,CASRSGTGSHGDF,TRBJ2-7,once,TRBV6-6,TRBD1
TGTGCCAGCAGCTTAAGACAGGGGTTCCAAGAGACCCAGTACTTC,CASSLRQGFQETQYF,TRBJ2-5,.,TRBV5-6,TRBD1
TGCGCCAGCAGCCAACGCCAGGGATTGAACACCGGGGAGCTGTTTTTT,CASSQRQGLNTGELFF,TRBJ2-2,once,TRBV5-1,.
TGCGCCAGCAGCTTTTCAGGGGATGGGAATTCACCCCTCCACTTT,CASSFSGDGNSPLHF,TRBJ1-6,.,TRBV5-1,.
TGCAGTGTTTGGCCAAAAGAGACCCAGTACTTC,CSVWPKETQYF,TRBJ2-5,.,TRBV20-1,.
TGCGCCAGCAGCTTGGCGATGACTAGCGGGAGCGAGGAGACCCAGTACTTC,CASSLAMTSGSEETQYF,TRBJ2-5,.,TRBV5-1,TRBD2
TGTGCCAGCAGTGTTAACAGGGGAGAGACCCAGTACTTC,CASSVNRGETQYF,TRBJ2-5,.,TRBV2,TRBD1
TGTGCCAGCACGGGACAGGGGAGCTATGGCTACACCTTC,CASTGQGSYGYTF,TRBJ1-2,.,TRBV6-5,TRBD1
TGTGCCAGCAGTTCGGGAAGTCGAGAAAAACTGTTTTTT,CASSSGSREKLFF,TRBJ1-4,.,TRBV12-3/TRBV12-4,.
TGCGCCAGCAGCTTGGGACAGACAACAAACACTGAAGCTTTCTTT,CASSLGQTTNTEAFF,TRBJ1-1,.,TRBV5-1,.
TGTGCCAGCTCACCCCGGGGGAAGGGCGAGCAGTACTTC,CASSPRGKGEQYF,TRBJ2-7,.,TRBV18,.
TGTGCCAGCAGTTTATCGCACAAAGATACGCAGTATTTT,CASSLSHKDTQYF,TRBJ2-3,.,TRBV27,.
TGCGCCAGCAGCTCCGGACAGGCTACAGATACGCAGTATTTT,CASSSGQATDTQYF,TRBJ2-3,.,TRBV5-1,TRBD1
TGCGCCAGCAGTGAGTACAGAGCCTACGAGCAGTACTTC,CASSEYRAYEQYF,TRBJ2-7,.,TRBV10-1,.
TGCGCCAGCAGCGCGGGGAGCTCCTACGAGCAGTACTTC,CASSAGSSYEQYF,TRBJ2-7,few,TRBV5-1,.
TGTGCCAGCAGCCTCAGGGGGATTGGAAACATTCAGTACTTC,CASSLRGIGNIQYF,TRBJ2-4,.,TRBV13,TRBD1
TGTGCCAGCAGCCACCGGGGGATCAGGGCCAATGAGCAGTTCTTC,CASSHRGIRANEQFF,TRBJ2-1,.,TRBV6-5,.
TGCGCCAGCAGCTGGGCGGGACTAGCGACCACCGGGGAGCTGTTTTTT,CASSWAGLATTGELFF,TRBJ2-2,.,TRBV5-1,TRBD2
TGTGCCAGCAGCAGACAGGGGGCAGGGAAGAAACTGTTTTTT,CASSRQGAGKKLFF,TRBJ1-4,.,TRBV28,TRBD1
TGTGCCTGGAGTCGGGACAGGCCGTATGGCTACACCTTC,CAWSRDRPYGYTF,TRBJ1-2,.,TRBV30,TRBD1
TGCAGTGCAGAACGGACAGATACGCAGTATTTT,CSAERTDTQYF,TRBJ2-3,.,TRBV20-1,.
TGTGCCAGCAGCCCAAACCCGGCCGGAGGGGTAGGTGAGCAGTTCTTC,CASSPNPAGGVGEQFF,TRBJ2-1,.,TRBV9,.
TGCGCCAGCAGGGGACTAGCGGGAGGTGCCGGGGAGCTGTTTTTT,CASRGLAGGAGELFF,TRBJ2-2,few,TRBV5-1,TRBD2
TGTGCCAGCAGTCAAACCATACAATACAATGAGCAGTTCTTC,CASSQTIQYNEQFF,TRBJ2-1,.,TRBV6-5,.
TGCAGCGTTGTTAGGACAGAAGCCTACGAGCAGTACTTC,CSVVRTEAYEQYF,TRBJ2-7,once,TRBV29-1,.
TGCGCCAGCGGCGAGCTCCCGACAGCTAACTATGGCTACACCTTC,CASGELPTANYGYTF,TRBJ1-2,.,TRBV5-1,.
TGTGCCAGCAGCCCTAGCGGGGGGTCCCGGGGGACCCAGTACTTC,CASSPSGGSRGTQYF,TRBJ2-5,.,TRBV7-8,TRBD2
TGTGCCAGCAGCTCTCGCCTAGGTTTAGAGACCCAGTACTTC,CASSSRLGLETQYF,TRBJ2-5,.,TRBV7-8,.
TGTGCCAGTAGTATAGCCGGGACAGCTTACGAGCAGTACTTC,CASSIAGTAYEQYF,TRBJ2-7,.,TRBV19,TRBD1
TGTGCCACCAGTGATGGGGCCCCTCGTGACTATGGCTACACCTTC,CATSDGAPRDYGYTF,TRBJ1-2,.,TRBV24-1,.
TGTGCCTGGGATGACAGCTTCTATGGCTACACCTTC,CAWDDSFYGYTF,TRBJ1-2,once,TRBV30,.
TGTGCCAGTAGTAGTATGGGACAGCCCCCCTACGAGCAGTACTTC,CASSSMGQPPYEQYF,TRBJ2-7,.,TRBV19,TRBD1
TGTGCCAGCAGCACCCCCCTTTCAGGGCAGTTTGGCTACACCTTC,CASSTPLSGQFGYTF,TRBJ1-2,.,TRBV21-1,.
TGTGCCAGTAGGGGACAGGGAGCCACTGAAGCTTTCTTT,CASRGQGATEAFF,TRBJ1-1,.,TRBV19,TRBD1
TGCAGCTTAACAGGAGGGCGGGAGTGGGGCACAGATACGCAGTATTTT,CSLTGGREWGTDTQYF,TRBJ2-3,.,TRBV29-1,TRBD2
TGTGCCAGCAGCCAAGATCTACAGGGCGAGACCCAGTACTTC,CASSQDLQGETQYF,TRBJ2-5,.,TRBV4-2,.
TGTGCCAGCAGCCTCCTAAGAGGAGGGGAGGCCGCCGCGAACACCGGGGAGCTGTTTTTT,CASSLLRGGEAAANTGELFF,TRBJ2-2,few,TRBV3-1/TRBV3-2,.
TGCGCCAGCAGCTTGGGACTAGGGGGCGCCGAGGAAAAACTGTTTTTT,CASSLGLGGAEEKLFF,TRBJ1-4,once,TRBV5-1,TRBD1
TGTGCCAGTAGTACCAGGACAGAGAACACTGAAGCTTTCTTT,CASSTRTENTEAFF,TRBJ1-1,.,TRBV19,.
TGTGCCAGCAGCCAAAAACCAAGCGGATCTCTTATTCAAGAGACCCAGTACTTC,CASSQKPSGSLIQETQYF,TRBJ2-5,.,TRBV2,.
TGTGCCAGCAGTACCACAGGGGGGGCCACTGAAGCTTTCTTT,CASSTTGGATEAFF,TRBJ1-1,.,TRBV28,TRBD1